Detailed here is one TCR beta chain. Its antigen remains unknown. Using its own MiXCR run on the 5' RACE reads, TCRdb lists one record per CDR3 protein. Of roughly 60,000 distinct CDR3 sequences in the sample, around 3.5% were seen once. The data were taken from a study of neurological immune-mediated disorders. V was pared by 2 bases and J by 1 base, with 10 bases between. Looked up from germline, CDR1 is SGHDT and CDR2 is YYEEEE. The CDR3 length is 16 residues. Study results and caveats: Multiple sclerosis patients had less TCR clonal expansion than even healthy controls, unlike HTLV-1-associated myelopathy.

The chain combines TRBV5-6 with TRBJ1-6, with D unresolved. The source is a woman in her 30s with multiple sclerosis. Sequenced material: PBMCs. The CDR3, as DNA: TGTGCCAGCAGCTTCAGGAGGGAGTCCTATAATTCACCCCTCCACTTT. Translating it yields CASSFRRESYNSPLHF.